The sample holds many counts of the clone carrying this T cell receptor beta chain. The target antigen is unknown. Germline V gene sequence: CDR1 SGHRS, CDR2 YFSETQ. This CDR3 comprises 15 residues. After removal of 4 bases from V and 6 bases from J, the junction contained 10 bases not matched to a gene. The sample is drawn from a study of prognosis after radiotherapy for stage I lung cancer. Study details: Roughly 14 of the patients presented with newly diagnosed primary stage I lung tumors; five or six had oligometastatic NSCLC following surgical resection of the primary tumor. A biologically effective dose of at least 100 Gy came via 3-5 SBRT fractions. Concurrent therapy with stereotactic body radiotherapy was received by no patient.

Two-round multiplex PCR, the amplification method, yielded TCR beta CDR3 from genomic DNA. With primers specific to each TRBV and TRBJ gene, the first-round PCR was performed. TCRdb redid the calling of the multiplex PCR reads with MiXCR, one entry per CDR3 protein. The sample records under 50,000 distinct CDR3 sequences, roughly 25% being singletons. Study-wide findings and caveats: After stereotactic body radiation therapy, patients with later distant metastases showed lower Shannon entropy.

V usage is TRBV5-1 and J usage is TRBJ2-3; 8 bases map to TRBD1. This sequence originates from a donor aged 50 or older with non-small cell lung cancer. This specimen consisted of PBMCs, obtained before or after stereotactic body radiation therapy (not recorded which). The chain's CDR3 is CASSPADRGRDTQYF. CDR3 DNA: TGCGCCAGCAGCCCGGCTGACAGGGGCCGGGATACGCAGTATTTT.